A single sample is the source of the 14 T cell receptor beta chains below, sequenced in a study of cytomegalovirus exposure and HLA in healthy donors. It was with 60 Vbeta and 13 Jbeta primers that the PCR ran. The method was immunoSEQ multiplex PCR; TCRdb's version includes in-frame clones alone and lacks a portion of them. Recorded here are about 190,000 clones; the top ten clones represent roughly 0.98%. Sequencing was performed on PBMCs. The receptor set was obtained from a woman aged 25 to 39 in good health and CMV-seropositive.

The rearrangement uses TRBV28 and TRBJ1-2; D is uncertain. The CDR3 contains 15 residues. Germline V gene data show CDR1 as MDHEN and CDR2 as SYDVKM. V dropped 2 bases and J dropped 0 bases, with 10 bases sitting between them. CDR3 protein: CASSLPTAANYGYTF. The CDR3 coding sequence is TGTGCCAGCAGTTTACCTACAGCGGCTAACTATGGCTACACCTTC.

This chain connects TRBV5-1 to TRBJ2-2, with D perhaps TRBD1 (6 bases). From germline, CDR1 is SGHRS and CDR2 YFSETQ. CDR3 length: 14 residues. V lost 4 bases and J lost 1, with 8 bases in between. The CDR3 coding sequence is TGCGCCAGCAGCCCGGGACAGAACACCGGGGAGCTGTTTTTT. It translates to CASSPGQNTGELFF.

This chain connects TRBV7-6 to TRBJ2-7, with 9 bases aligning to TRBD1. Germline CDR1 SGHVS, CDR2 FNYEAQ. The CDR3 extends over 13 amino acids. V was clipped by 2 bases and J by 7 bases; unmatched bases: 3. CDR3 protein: CASSLNRGLEQYF. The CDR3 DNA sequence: TGTGCCAGCAGCTTAAACAGGGGGCTAGAGCAGTACTTC.

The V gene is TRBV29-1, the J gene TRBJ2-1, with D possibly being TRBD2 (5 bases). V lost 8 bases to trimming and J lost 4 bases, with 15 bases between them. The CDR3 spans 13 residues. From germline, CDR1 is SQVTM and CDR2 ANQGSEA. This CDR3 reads CSLWAGSYNEQFF. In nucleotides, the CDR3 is TGCAGCCTGTGGGCGGGCTCATACAATGAGCAGTTCTTC.

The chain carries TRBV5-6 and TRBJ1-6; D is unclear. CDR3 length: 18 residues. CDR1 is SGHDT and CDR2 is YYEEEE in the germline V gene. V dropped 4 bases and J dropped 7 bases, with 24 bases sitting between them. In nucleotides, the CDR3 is TGTGCCAGCAGCACCCCTCGCCGGGAGCCGAGGGTAAATTCACCCCTCCACTTT. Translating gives CASSTPRREPRVNSPLHF.

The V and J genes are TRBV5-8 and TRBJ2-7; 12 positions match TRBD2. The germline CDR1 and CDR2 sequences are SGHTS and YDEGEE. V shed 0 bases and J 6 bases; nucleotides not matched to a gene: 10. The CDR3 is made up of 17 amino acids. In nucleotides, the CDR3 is TGTGCCAGCAGCTTGGCAGGCCTAGCGGGAGGGCTGGGCGAGCAGTACTTC. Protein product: CASSLAGLAGGLGEQYF.

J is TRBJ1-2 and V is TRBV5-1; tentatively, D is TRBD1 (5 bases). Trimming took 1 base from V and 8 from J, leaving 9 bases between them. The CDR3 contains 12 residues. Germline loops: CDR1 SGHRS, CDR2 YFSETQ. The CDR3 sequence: CASSLQGSGYTF. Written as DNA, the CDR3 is TGCGCCAGCAGCTTGCAGGGATCGGGCTACACCTTC.

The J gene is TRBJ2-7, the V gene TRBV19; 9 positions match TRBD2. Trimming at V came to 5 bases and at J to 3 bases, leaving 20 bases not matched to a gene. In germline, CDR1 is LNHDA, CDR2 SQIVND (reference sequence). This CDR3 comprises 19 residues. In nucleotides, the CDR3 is TGTGCCAGTAGTCTCGACTCAGCGGGGGGTCGAATCGCCCTCTACGAGCAGTACTTC. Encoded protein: CASSLDSAGGRIALYEQYF.

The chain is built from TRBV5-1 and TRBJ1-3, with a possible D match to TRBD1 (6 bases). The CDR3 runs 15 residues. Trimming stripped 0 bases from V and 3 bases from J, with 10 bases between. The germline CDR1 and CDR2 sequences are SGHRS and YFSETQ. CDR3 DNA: TGCGCCAGCAGCTTGGGACAGGTGGATGGAAACACCATATATTTT. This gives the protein CASSLGQVDGNTIYF.

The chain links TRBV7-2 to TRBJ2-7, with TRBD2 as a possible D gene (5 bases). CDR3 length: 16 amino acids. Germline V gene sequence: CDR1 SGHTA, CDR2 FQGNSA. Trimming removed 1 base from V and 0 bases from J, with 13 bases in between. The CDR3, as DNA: TGTGCCAGCAGCTTAGGTCCGGGGTTGAGCTCCTACGAGCAGTACTTC. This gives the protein CASSLGPGLSSYEQYF.

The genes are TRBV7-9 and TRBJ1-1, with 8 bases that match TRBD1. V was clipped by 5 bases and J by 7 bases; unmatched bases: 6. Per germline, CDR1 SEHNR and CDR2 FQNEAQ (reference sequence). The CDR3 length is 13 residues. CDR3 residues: CASSMGQAYEAFF. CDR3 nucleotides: TGTGCCAGCAGCATGGGACAGGCCTATGAAGCTTTCTTT. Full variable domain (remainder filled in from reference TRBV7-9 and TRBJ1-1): DTGVSQNPRHKITKRGQNVTFRCDPISEHNRLYWYRQTLGQGPEFLTYFQNEAQLEKSRLLSDRFSAERPKGSFSTLEIQRTEQGDSAMYLCASSMGQAYEAFFGQGTRLTVV.

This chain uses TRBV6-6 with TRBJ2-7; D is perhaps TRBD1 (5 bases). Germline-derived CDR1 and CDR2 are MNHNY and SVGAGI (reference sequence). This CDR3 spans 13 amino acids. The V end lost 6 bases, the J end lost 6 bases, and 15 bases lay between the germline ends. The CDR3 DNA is TGTGCCAGCAGCCGACCCCAGGGTCTCGAGCAGTACTTC. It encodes CASSRPQGLEQYF.

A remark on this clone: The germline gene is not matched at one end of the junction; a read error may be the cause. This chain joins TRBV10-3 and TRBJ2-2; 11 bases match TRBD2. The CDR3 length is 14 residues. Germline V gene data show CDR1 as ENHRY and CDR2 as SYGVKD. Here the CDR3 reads CATVTSGNSGELFF. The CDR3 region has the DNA TGTGCCACCGTGACTAGCGGGAACTCCGGGGAGCTGTTTTTT.

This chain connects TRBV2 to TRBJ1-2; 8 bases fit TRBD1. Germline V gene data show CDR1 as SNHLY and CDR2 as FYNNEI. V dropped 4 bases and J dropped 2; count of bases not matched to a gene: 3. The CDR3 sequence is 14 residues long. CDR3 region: CASSAGGVNYGYTF. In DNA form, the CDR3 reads TGTGCCAGCAGTGCAGGGGGCGTAAACTATGGCTACACCTTC.